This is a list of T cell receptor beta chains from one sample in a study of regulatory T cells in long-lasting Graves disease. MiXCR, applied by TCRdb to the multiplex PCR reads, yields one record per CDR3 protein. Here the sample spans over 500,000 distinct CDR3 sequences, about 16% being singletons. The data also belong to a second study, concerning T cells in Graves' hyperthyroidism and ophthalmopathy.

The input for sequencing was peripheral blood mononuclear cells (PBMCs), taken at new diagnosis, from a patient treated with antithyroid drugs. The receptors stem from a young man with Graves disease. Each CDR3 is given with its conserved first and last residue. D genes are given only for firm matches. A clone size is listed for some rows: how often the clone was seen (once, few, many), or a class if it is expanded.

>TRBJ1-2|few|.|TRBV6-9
CASSYSQGNVDYTF
TGTGCCAGCAGTTACTCTCAGGGTAACGTCGACTACACCTTC
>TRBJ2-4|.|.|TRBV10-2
CASSEYPGTKNIQYF
TGCGCCAGCAGTGAGTACCCGGGGACCAAAAACATTCAGTACTTC
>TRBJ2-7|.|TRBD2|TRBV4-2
CASSQTTPGLAGGDSYEQYF
TGTGCCAGCAGCCAAACAACACCGGGACTAGCGGGAGGAGACTCCTACGAGCAGTACTTC
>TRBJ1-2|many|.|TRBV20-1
CSARDDRSFYGYTF
TGCAGTGCTAGAGATGACAGGAGCTTCTATGGCTACACCTTC
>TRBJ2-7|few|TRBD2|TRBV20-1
CSAREGSGILDEQYF
TGCAGTGCTAGAGAAGGTAGCGGGATATTGGATGAGCAGTACTTC
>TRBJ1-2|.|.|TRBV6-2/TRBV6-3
CASSYPGVGYTF
TGTGCCAGCAGTTACCCCGGGGTCGGCTACACCTTC
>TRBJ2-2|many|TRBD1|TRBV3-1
CASSRWTGNTGELFF
TGTGCCAGCAGCCGCTGGACAGGCAACACCGGGGAGCTGTTTTTT
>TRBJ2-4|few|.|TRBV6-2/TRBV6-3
CASSYFRRKLAKNIQYF
TGTGCCAGCAGTTACTTCAGGAGAAAGTTGGCCAAAAACATTCAGTACTTC
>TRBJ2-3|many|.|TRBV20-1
CSAGRGGTDTQYF
TGCAGTGCGGGCAGGGGGGGCACAGATACGCAGTATTTT
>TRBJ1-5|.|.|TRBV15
CATSDRGGSNQPQHF
TGTGCCACCAGCGATAGGGGGGGATCCAATCAGCCCCAGCATTTT
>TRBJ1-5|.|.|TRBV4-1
CASSQDGRKGPQHF
TGCGCCAGCAGCCAAGATGGGCGCAAAGGGCCCCAGCATTTT
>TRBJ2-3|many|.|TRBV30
CASSPLFEDTQYF
TGTGCCTCCAGTCCCCTTTTTGAGGATACGCAGTATTTT
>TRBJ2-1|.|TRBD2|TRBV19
CASSPQTSGGRNEQFF
TGTGCCAGTAGTCCTCAGACTAGCGGGGGACGCAATGAGCAGTTCTTC
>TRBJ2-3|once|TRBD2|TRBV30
CAWSHGTSGRYPDTQYF
TGTGCCTGGAGCCACGGGACTAGCGGGAGGTATCCAGATACGCAGTATTTT
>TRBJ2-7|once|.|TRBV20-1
CSARVPKLGLLAYEQYF
TGCAGTGCTAGAGTGCCAAAGCTAGGTCTTTTAGCCTACGAGCAGTACTTC
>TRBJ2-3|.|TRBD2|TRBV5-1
CASSLARASSGRRDTQYF
TGCGCCAGCAGCTTGGCCAGGGCGTCTAGCGGGAGAAGAGATACGCAGTATTTT
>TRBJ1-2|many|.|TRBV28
CASTSAGYGYTF
TGTGCCAGCACGTCAGCCGGCTATGGCTACACCTTC
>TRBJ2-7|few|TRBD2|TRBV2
CATTGTSLYEQYF
TGTGCCACAACCGGGACTAGTCTCTACGAGCAGTACTTC
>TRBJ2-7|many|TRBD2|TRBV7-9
CASSPTTSGSDEQYF
TGTGCCAGCAGCCCAACGACTAGCGGGAGTGACGAGCAGTACTTC
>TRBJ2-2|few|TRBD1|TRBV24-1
CATNTGTGNTGELFF
TGTGCCACCAATACCGGGACAGGGAACACCGGGGAGCTGTTTTTT
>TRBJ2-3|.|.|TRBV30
CAWSPGGATDTQYF
TGTGCCTGGAGCCCAGGAGGAGCGACAGATACGCAGTATTTT
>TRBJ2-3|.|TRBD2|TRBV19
CASSIDGMLAETDTQYF
TGTGCCAGTAGTATAGATGGGATGCTAGCGGAAACAGATACGCAGTATTTT
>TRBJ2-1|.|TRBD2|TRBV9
CASSVERAGGLYNEQFF
TGTGCCAGCAGCGTAGAACGCGCGGGAGGTTTATACAATGAGCAGTTCTTC
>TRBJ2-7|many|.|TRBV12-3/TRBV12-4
CASCRTALSYEQYF
TGTGCCAGCTGCAGGACAGCACTCTCCTACGAGCAGTACTTC
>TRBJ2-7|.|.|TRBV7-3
CASSYGRSAAEQYF
TGTGCCAGCAGTTATGGACGGTCGGCAGCAGAGCAGTACTTC
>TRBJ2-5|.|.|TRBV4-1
CASSQDQGETQYF
TGCGCCAGCAGCCAAGATCAGGGGGAGACCCAGTACTTC
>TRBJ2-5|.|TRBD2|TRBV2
CASSERLATGINNEQYF
TGTGCCAGCAGTGAGAGACTAGCGACCGGAATCAACAATGAGCAGTACTTC
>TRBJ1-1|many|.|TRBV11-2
CASSSPAGMNTEAFF
TGTGCCAGCAGCTCCCCAGCCGGCATGAACACTGAAGCTTTCTTT
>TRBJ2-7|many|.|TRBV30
CAWSVHSRSYEQYF
TGTGCCTGGAGTGTACACAGCCGCTCCTACGAGCAGTACTTC
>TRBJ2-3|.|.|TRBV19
CASSISSGTDTQYF
TGTGCCAGTAGTATTTCCAGCGGCACAGATACGCAGTATTTT
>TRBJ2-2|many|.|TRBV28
CASSSPAGSTGELFF
TGTGCCAGCAGTTCACCAGCCGGGTCCACCGGGGAGCTGTTTTTT
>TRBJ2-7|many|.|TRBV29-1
CSVGLMQQVSYEQYF
TGCAGCGTTGGGTTAATGCAGCAAGTTTCCTACGAGCAGTACTTC
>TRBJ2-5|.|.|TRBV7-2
CASSFGRLLRGGETQYF
TGTGCCAGCAGCTTTGGTCGGTTACTTAGGGGTGGAGAGACCCAGTACTTC
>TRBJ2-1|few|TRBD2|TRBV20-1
CSARDPGGPNYNEQFF
TGCAGTGCTAGAGACCCGGGAGGGCCTAACTACAATGAGCAGTTCTTC
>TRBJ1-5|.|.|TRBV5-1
CASSFYMTDSNQPQHF
TGCGCCAGCAGCTTTTACATGACAGATAGCAATCAGCCCCAGCATTTT
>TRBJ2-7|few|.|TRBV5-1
CASSTGTSTYEQYF
TGCGCCAGCAGCACCGGGACTTCGACCTACGAGCAGTACTTC
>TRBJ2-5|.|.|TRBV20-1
CSARHRVMRTSRETQYF
TGCAGTGCTAGACACAGGGTTATGCGGACCTCAAGAGAGACCCAGTACTTC
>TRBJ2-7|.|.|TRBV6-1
CASKDSSSYEQYF
TGTGCCAGCAAGGACAGTTCCTCGTACGAGCAGTACTTC
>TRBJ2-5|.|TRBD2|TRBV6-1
CASTLTSGRAGETQYF
TGTGCCAGCACCCTAACTAGCGGGAGGGCCGGGGAGACCCAGTACTTC
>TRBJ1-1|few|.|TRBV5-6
CASSLDQPGQNTEAFF
TGTGCCAGCAGCTTGGACCAACCGGGACAAAACACTGAAGCTTTCTTT